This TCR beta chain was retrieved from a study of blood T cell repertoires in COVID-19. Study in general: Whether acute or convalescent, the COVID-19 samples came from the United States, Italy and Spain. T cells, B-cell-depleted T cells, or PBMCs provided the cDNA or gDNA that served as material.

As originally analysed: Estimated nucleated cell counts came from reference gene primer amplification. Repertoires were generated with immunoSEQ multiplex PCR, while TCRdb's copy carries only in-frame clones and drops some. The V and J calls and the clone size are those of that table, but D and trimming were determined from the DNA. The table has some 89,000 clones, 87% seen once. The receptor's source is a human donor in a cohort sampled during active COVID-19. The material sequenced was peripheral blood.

The CDR3 DNA is TGTGCCAGCAGCGTCAGGCCCTCCGTGGGCGATGAGCAGTTCTTC. The encoded protein is CASSVRPSVGDEQFF. V and J are TRBV9 and TRBJ2-1; D is unresolved. Trimming left V 2 bases short and J 8 bases short, with 17 bases between. Germline V gene data show CDR1 as SGDLS and CDR2 as YYNGEE. The CDR3 has 15 amino acids.